Listed here are 19 T cell receptor beta chains from one sample, sequenced in a study of T cells in Graves' hyperthyroidism and ophthalmopathy. TCR beta CDR3 sequences were amplified from RNA transcripts. Using the HTBI primer set, a first-round RT-PCR was run on the TCR CDR3. Each CDR3 protein gets one entry after TCRdb re-called the multiplex PCR reads with MiXCR. The table lists hundreds of thousands of distinct CDR3 sequences, over 12% of them singletons. Source material: blood. The receptors were gathered from a man aged 18 to 29 with Graves' ophthalmopathy.

This clonotype was seen repeatedly, ten times or more. This rearrangement joins TRBV11-3 to TRBJ1-4, with D unresolved. The ends were cut back, 5 bases at V and 7 bases at J, with 11 bases in the middle. Germline-derived CDR1 and CDR2 are SGHNT and YENEEA. This CDR3 region has 13 residues. The CDR3 region is CASSREESEKLFF. The CDR3 DNA is TGTGCCAGCAGCCGGGAGGAATCTGAAAAACTGTTTTTT.

The sample holds many counts of this clonotype. The V and J genes are TRBV20-1 and TRBJ2-1, with a tentative D call TRBD2 (5 bases). CDR1 and CDR2 from the germline V gene are DFQATT and SNEGSKA (reference sequence). CDR3 size: 17 residues. Trimming stripped 7 bases from V and 2 bases from J, with 24 bases between. The CDR3 DNA reads TGCAGTGTCTCCCTCCTTAGAGTGGTTAGCGCCTACAATGAGCAGTTCTTC. It is translated as CSVSLLRVVSAYNEQFF.

This clonotype was observed many times. This sequence joins TRBV7-2 and TRBJ1-1; D gene uncertain. The V and J ends lost 5 bases and 1 base respectively, with 14 bases between them. The CDR3 contains 15 residues. Germline V CDR1 and CDR2: SGHTA, FQGNSA. CDR3 DNA sequence: TGTGCCAGCAGCCCCCGACCGGACGGGAACACTGAAGCTTTCTTT. This codes for CASSPRPDGNTEAFF.

This clonotype was seen at least ten times. The chain carries TRBV5-1 and TRBJ1-1; 8 bases align to TRBD1. V trimming: 4 bases; J trimming: 3 bases; junction bases outside the gene matches: 8. The CDR3 loop spans 15 amino acids. Germline CDR1 and CDR2: SGHRS and YFSETQ. The CDR3 sequence is CASSLQGVIDTEAFF. Here the CDR3 DNA reads TGCGCCAGCAGCCTACAGGGGGTAATTGACACTGAAGCTTTCTTT. The variable domain in full, completed from reference TRBV5-1 and TRBJ1-1, reads KAGVTQTPRYLIKTRGQQVTLSCSPISGHRSVSWYQQTPGQGLQFLFEYFSETQRNKGNFPGRFSGRQFSNSRSEMNVSTLELGDSALYLCASSLQGVIDTEAFFGQGTRLTVV.

J is TRBJ2-5 and V is TRBV4-2; no definite D call. There are 15 residues in the CDR3. CDR1 and CDR2 from the germline V gene are LGHNA and YNFKEQ. Trimming left V 4 bases short and J 3 bases short, with 15 bases between. The CDR3 sequence is CASSPGLGYEETQYF. The CDR3 DNA follows: TGTGCCAGCAGCCCAGGTTTAGGGTACGAAGAGACCCAGTACTTC.

The table lists this clonotype with a few counts. V is TRBV29-1 and J is TRBJ2-4; tentatively, D is TRBD1 (6 bases). Trimming took off 4 bases at V and 7 bases at J, with 17 bases between the two ends. The CDR3 totals 14 residues. Germline loops: CDR1 SQVTM, CDR2 ANQGSEA. CDR3 loop: CSVAEITGYNIQYF. The CDR3 bases are TGCAGCGTTGCAGAGATCACAGGGTATAACATTCAGTACTTC.

The table lists this clonotype with a few counts. The rearrangement uses TRBV3-1 and TRBJ1-2; D unresolved. Trimming took off 5 bases at V and 2 bases at J, with 18 bases between the two ends. This CDR3 is built from 16 residues. Germline V gene sequence: CDR1 LGHDT, CDR2 YNNKEL (reference sequence). The CDR3 protein is CASSTRVSSRNYGYTF. CDR3 DNA: TGTGCCAGCAGCACCCGGGTCTCCTCCCGAAACTATGGCTACACCTTC.

Comment on this clonotype: The junction and the germline gene differ at one end; a read error may be behind it. The V and J genes are TRBV4-1 and TRBJ1-2; possible D gene TRBD1, 5 bases. Germline V gene data show CDR1 as MGHRA and CDR2 as YSYEKL. This CDR3 is built from 16 residues. CDR3 bases: TGTGCCAGCAGCCAAGATCGACTCAGGGCAAACTATGGCTACACCTTC. This codes for CASSQDRLRANYGYTF.

This clonotype showed up many times. The rearrangement links TRBV29-1 to TRBJ2-7, with unresolved D. The V and J ends lost 4 bases and 4 bases respectively, with 11 bases between them. CDR1 SQVTM and CDR2 ANQGSEA come from the germline V gene. The CDR3 has 12 residues. The CDR3 here is CSVVVGSYEQYF. In DNA, the CDR3 is TGCAGCGTTGTGGTGGGATCGTACGAGCAGTACTTC.

J is TRBJ2-1 and V is TRBV25-1; 10 bases line up with TRBD2. The germline V gene encodes CDR1 MGHDK and CDR2 SYGVNS. The CDR3 covers 15 residues. The V segment lost 10 bases and the J segment 4 bases; nucleotides outside the gene matches: 10. CDR3 coding DNA: TGTGCCATCGTCAGGACTAGCGGAATATACAATGAGCAGTTCTTC. Its translation is CAIVRTSGIYNEQFF.

The rearrangement joins TRBV12-3 or TRBV12-4 to TRBJ1-3, with 7 bases fitting TRBD1. V was clipped by 1 base and J by 8 bases; unmatched bases: 5. CDR3 length: 14 residues. The CDR3, as DNA: TGTGCCAGCAGTTTAGAGGGGGCGGGTTACACCATATATTTT. Translated: CASSLEGAGYTIYF.

This clonotype was recorded a few times. The CDR3 bases are TGCAGTGCTAGAGATCTCGGTAGGAGCAATCAGCCCCAGCATTTT. This sequence encodes CSARDLGRSNQPQHF. The rearrangement links TRBV20-1 to TRBJ1-5; D ambiguous. The CDR3 has 15 amino acids. Per germline, CDR1 DFQATT and CDR2 SNEGSKA (reference sequence). Trimming removed 0 bases from V and 1 base from J, with 10 bases in between.

This clonotype was observed many times. CDR3 sequence reads: CASSQNAGTYEQYF. CDR3 nucleotide sequence: TGTGCCAGCAGCCAAAACGCGGGGACCTACGAGCAGTACTTC. This sequence joins TRBV11-2 and TRBJ2-7; tentatively, D is TRBD2 (6 bases). V was cut by 5 bases and J by 2 bases, with 13 bases left in between. Germline CDR1 SGHAT, CDR2 FQNNGV. The CDR3 runs to 14 residues. Variable domain in full (rest from reference TRBV11-2 and TRBJ2-7): EAGVAQSPRYKIIEKRQSVAFWCNPISGHATLYWYQQILGQGPKLLIQFQNNGVVDDSQLPKDRFSAERLKGVDSTLKIQPAKLEDSAVYLCASSQNAGTYEQYFGPGTRLTVT.

This clonotype was detected ten times or more. The genes are TRBV6-1 and TRBJ2-7; TRBD2 might be the D (5 bases). This CDR3 region has 14 residues. Germline V CDR1 and CDR2: MNHNS, SASEGT. Trimming took off 6 bases at V and 0 bases at J, with 12 bases between the two ends. The CDR3 here is CASRSRTDSYEQYF. The CDR3 DNA is TGTGCCAGCAGATCTCGGACTGACTCCTACGAGCAGTACTTC.

This chain joins TRBV10-2 and TRBJ2-3; 8 bases match TRBD2. This CDR3 spans 15 amino acids. Germline V CDR1 and CDR2: WSHSY, SAAADI. The V gene end was trimmed by 6 bases and the J gene end by 4 bases; junction bases not matched to a gene: 9. CDR3 bases: TGCGCCAGCAGAAGAACGGGAGGGGGTGCAGATACGCAGTATTTT. Translated, it gives CASRRTGGGADTQYF.

This clonotype has a count of ten or more. The chain has TRBV5-5 and TRBJ2-2, with 7 bases identical to TRBD1. Trimming took 2 bases from V and 5 from J; bases not matched to a gene: 12. Germline-derived CDR1 and CDR2 are SGHKS and YYEKEE (reference sequence). The CDR3 sequence is 17 residues long. In nucleotides, the CDR3 is TGTGCCAGCAGCTTTATCGGGACAGAGTCGGGGACCGGGGAGCTGTTTTTT. Amino acids: CASSFIGTESGTGELFF.

V is TRBV12-5 and J is TRBJ2-7, with D perhaps TRBD1 (6 bases). The CDR3 runs to 14 residues. Trimming left V 6 bases short and J 2 bases short, with 14 bases between. Germline loops: CDR1 LGHNT, CDR2 FRNRAP. The CDR3 region has the DNA TGTGCTAGTGGACCGGGACACCAGACCTACGAGCAGTACTTC. Amino acid sequence: CASGPGHQTYEQYF. The complete variable domain, with remaining parts taken from reference TRBV12-5 and TRBJ2-7, reads DARVTQTPRHKVTEMGQEVTMRCQPILGHNTVFWYRQTMMQGLELLAYFRNRAPLDDSGMPKDRFSAEMPDATLATLKIQPSEPRDSAVYFCASGPGHQTYEQYFGPGTRLTVT.

This clonotype was seen at least ten times. This chain links TRBV6-7 with TRBJ2-3; 8 positions agree with TRBD2. TRBV6-7 is reported as an ORF; its role is uncertain. The CDR3 runs 19 residues. Trimming removed 2 bases from V and 0 bases from J; junction bases left unmatched: 13. The CDR3 protein is CASSYLLAEYSPSTDTQYF. CDR3 DNA sequence: TGTGCCAGCAGTTACCTACTAGCGGAGTATTCCCCTAGCACAGATACGCAGTATTTT.

This clonotype showed up many times. This chain uses TRBV27 with TRBJ1-5; maybe TRBD1 (6 bases). The CDR3 runs to 15 residues. The ends were cut back, 4 bases at V and 5 bases at J, with 15 bases in the middle. CDR1 MNHEY and CDR2 SMNVEV come from the germline V gene (reference sequence). CDR3 sequence (DNA): TGTGCCAGCAGTTCAACAGGGCTGTTGGATCAGCCCCAGCATTTT. Translation gives CASSSTGLLDQPQHF.